This T cell receptor (beta chain) derives from a study of shared clonotypes between healthy human individuals. General study points: The study found about 5% of naive CD4 clonotypes shared across a handful of donors. Relative to memory subsets, naive subsets generally showed larger estimated richness.

CDR1 and CDR2 from the germline V gene are SEHNR and FQNEAQ (reference sequence). The CDR3 is 15 amino acids. V lost 1 base and J lost 3, with 10 bases in between. With regard to this clone: The antigen remains undetermined.

Profiling relied on immunoSEQ multiplex PCR, and the TCRdb table lists in-frame clones only, not all of them. The data show just over 2,000,000 clones, 85% to 95% seen once. The rearrangement links TRBV7-9 to TRBJ1-3; TRBD1 is a possible D gene (6 bases). The sequenced sample consisted of naive CD4+ T cells sorted from blood. Subset given: CD45RA+ positively selected. This receptor was identified in a man aged 18 to 29 in good health. In DNA, the CDR3 is TGTGCCAGCAGCTTAGGGGAACAGGGTGGAAACACCATATATTTT. Translated: CASSLGEQGGNTIYF.